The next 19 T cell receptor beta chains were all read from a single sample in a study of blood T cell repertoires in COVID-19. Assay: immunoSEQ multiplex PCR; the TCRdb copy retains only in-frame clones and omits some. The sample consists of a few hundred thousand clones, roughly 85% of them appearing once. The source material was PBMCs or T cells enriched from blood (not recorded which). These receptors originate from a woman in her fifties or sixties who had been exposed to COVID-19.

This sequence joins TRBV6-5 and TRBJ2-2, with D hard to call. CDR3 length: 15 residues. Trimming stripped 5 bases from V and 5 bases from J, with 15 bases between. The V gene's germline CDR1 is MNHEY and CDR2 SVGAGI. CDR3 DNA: TGTGCCAGCAGTCCGTCTCCCCCTAGGACCGGGGAGCTGTTTTTT. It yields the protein CASSPSPPRTGELFF.

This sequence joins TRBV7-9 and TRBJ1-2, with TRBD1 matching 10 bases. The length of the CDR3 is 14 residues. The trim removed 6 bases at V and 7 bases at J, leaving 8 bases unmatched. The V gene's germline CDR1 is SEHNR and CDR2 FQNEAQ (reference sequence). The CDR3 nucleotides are TGTGCCAGCAGTTACGACAGGGGGCCAAGTGGCTACACCTTC. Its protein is CASSYDRGPSGYTF.

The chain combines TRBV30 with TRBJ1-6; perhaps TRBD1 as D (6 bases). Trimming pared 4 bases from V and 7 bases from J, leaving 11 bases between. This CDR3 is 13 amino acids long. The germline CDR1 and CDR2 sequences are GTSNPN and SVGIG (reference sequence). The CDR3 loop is CAWIQQGNSPLHF. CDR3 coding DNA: TGTGCCTGGATTCAGCAGGGGAATTCACCCCTCCACTTT.

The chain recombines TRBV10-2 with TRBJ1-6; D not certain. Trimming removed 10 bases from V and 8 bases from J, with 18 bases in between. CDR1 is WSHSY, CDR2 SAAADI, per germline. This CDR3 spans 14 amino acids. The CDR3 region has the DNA TGCGCCACCAGACTTCTCGGCGGCGATTCACCCCTCCACTTT. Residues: CATRLLGGDSPLHF.

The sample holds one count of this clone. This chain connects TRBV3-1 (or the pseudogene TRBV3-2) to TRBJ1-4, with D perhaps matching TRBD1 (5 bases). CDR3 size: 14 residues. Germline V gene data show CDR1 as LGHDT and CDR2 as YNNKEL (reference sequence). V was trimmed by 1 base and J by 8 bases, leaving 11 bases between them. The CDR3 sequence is CASSQGQFEEKLFF. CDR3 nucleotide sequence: TGTGCCAGCAGCCAAGGACAGTTTGAAGAAAAACTGTTTTTT.

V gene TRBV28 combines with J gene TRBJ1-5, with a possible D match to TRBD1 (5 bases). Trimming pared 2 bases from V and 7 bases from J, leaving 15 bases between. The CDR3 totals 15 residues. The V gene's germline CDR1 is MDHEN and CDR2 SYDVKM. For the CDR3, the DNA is TGTGCCAGCAGTTTAGTTAGTGGGGCCGGGCAGCCCCAGCATTTT. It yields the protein CASSLVSGAGQPQHF.

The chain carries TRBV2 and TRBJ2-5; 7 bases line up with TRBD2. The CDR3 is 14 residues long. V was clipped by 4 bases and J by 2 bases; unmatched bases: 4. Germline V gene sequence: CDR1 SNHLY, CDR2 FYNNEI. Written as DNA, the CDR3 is TGTGCCAGCAGTGGGGGGACTATTCAAGAGACCCAGTACTTC. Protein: CASSGGTIQETQYF.

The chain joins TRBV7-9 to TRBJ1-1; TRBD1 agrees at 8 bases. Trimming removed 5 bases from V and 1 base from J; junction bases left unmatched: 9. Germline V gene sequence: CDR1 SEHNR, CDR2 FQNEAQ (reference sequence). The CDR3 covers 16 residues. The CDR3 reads CASSDSGTGENTEAFF. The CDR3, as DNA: TGTGCCAGCAGCGACTCCGGGACAGGCGAGAACACTGAAGCTTTCTTT.

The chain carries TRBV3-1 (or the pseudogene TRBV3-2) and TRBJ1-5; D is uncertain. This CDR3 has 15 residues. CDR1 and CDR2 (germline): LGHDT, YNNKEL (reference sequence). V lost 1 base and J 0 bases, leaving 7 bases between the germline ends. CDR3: CASSQGVASNQPQHF. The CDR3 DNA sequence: TGTGCCAGCAGCCAAGGGGTAGCTAGCAATCAGCCCCAGCATTTT.

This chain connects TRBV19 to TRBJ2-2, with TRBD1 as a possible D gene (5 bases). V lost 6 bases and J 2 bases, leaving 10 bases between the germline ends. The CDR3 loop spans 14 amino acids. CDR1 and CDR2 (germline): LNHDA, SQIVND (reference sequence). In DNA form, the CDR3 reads TGTGCCAGTAGGTGGCAGGGTAACACCGGGGAGCTGTTTTTT. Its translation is CASRWQGNTGELFF.

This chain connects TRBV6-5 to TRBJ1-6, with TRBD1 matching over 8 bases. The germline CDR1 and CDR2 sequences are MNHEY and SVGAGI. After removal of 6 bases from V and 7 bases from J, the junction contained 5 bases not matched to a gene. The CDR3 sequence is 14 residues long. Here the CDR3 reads CASRRGQGNSPLHF. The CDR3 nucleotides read TGTGCCAGCAGGCGCGGACAGGGAAATTCACCCCTCCACTTT.

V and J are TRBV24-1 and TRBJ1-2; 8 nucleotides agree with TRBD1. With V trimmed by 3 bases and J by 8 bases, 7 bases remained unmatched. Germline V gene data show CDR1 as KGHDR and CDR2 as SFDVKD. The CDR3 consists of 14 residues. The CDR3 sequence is CATSDHRTGRGYTF. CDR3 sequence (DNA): TGTGCCACCAGTGATCATCGGACAGGGCGAGGCTACACCTTC.

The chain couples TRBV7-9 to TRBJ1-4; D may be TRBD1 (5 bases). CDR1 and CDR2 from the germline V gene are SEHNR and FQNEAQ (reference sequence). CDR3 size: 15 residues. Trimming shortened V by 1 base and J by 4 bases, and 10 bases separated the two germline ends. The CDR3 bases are TGTGCCAGCAGCTTAGGCCGGGGACTTAATGAAAAACTGTTTTTT. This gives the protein CASSLGRGLNEKLFF.

This CDR3 is CASSLVAGGEQYF. CDR3 coding DNA: TGTGCCAGCAGCTTAGTGGCAGGGGGCGAGCAGTACTTC. The chain couples TRBV11-3 to TRBJ2-7; 7 nucleotides line up with TRBD1. V was clipped by 1 base and J by 6 bases; unmatched bases: 3. The germline gives CDR1 SGHNT, CDR2 YENEEA. This CDR3 comprises 13 residues. Full variable domain (missing parts from reference TRBV11-3 and TRBJ2-7): EAGVVQSPRYKIIEKKQPVAFWCNPISGHNTLYWYLQNLGQGPELLIRYENEEAVDDSQLPKDRFSAERLKGVDSTLKIQPAELGDSAVYLCASSLVAGGEQYFGPGTRLTVT.

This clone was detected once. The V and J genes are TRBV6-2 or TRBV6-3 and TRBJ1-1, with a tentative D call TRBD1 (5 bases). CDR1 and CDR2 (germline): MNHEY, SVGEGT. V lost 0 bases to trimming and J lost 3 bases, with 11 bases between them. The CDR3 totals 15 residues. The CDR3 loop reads CASSYSIAGDTEAFF. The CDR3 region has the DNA TGTGCCAGCAGTTACTCGATAGCGGGGGACACTGAAGCTTTCTTT.

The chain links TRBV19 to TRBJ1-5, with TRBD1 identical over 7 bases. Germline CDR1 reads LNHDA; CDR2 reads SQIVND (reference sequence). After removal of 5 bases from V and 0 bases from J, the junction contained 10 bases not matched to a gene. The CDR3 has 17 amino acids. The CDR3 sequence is CASSRGTEFYSNQPQHF. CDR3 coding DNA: TGTGCCAGTAGTCGGGGGACAGAGTTTTATAGCAATCAGCCCCAGCATTTT.

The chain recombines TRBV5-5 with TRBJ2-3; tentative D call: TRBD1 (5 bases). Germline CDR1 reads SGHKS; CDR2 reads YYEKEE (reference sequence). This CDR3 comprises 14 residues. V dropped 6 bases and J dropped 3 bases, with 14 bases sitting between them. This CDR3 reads CASNSGSVTDTQYF. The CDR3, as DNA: TGTGCCAGCAATTCAGGGTCGGTAACAGATACGCAGTATTTT.

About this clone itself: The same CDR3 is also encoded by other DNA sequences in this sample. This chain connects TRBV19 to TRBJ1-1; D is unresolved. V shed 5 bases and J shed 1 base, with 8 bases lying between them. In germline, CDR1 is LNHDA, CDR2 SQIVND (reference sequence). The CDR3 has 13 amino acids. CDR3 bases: TGTGCCAGTAGTGGGCGTGAGAACACTGAAGCTTTCTTT. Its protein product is CASSGRENTEAFF. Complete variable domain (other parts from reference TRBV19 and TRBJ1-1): DGGITQSPKYLFRKEGQNVTLSCEQNLNHDAMYWYRQDPGQGLRLIYYSQIVNDFQKGDIAEGYSVSREKKESFPLTVTSAQKNPTAFYLCASSGRENTEAFFGQGTRLTVV.

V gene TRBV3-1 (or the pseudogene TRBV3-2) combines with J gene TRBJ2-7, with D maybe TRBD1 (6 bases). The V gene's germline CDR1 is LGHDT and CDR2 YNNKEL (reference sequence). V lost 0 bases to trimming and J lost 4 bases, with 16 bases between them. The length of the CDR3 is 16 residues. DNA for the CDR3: TGTGCCAGCAGCCAAGATCACGGGACACCGACTTACGAGCAGTACTTC. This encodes CASSQDHGTPTYEQYF.